This record concerns one T cell receptor beta chain sequence. UMI-labeled 5' RACE yielded the TRB cDNA libraries. Using the 5' RACE reads, TCRdb records one entry per CDR3 protein without DNA. The sample table includes over 80,000 distinct CDR3 sequences. The data originate from a study of CXCR3-negative and CXCR3-positive naive CD8 T cells. The CDR3 runs to 14 residues. Germline V CDR1 and CDR2: SGHRS, YFSETQ. The sequencing sample was made of naive CXCR3- CD8+ T cells from blood. Indicated subset: CD45RO-CCR7+CD27+CD95- naive CD8+ T cells lacking CXCR3 (TNR3-). This clonotype was sampled from a human donor in good health. Some clones in this sample may be carry-over from other donors' samples. The V and J genes are TRBV5-1 and TRBJ2-7. The CDR3 is CASSATLQSYEQYF.